This T cell receptor (beta chain) was sequenced for a study of T-cell reconstitution after alpha-beta-depleted transplantation in children. Study results and caveats: Surviving recipient T cells and intrathymic progenitors accounted for some patients' high TCRbeta diversity at day 60. About two months after transplant, alpha-beta T cells reportedly came from several hundred expanded graft clones.

The TCRbeta library was prepared with unique molecular identifiers. TCRdb redid the calling of the PCR reads with MiXCR, one entry per CDR3 protein. The sample shows 500,000 to 600,000 distinct CDR3 sequences, over 20% of them seen only once. V shed 3 bases, J shed 5 bases, and the junction held 4 bases outside the gene matches. There are 14 residues in the CDR3. Germline values: CDR1 SNHLY, CDR2 FYNNEI. Comments on this clonotype: Its antigen remains unknown.

This TCR was recovered from a boy younger than two with Wiskott-Aldrich syndrome, due to receive a stem cell transplant. Sequenced here: PBMCs, sampled before TCRalphabeta/CD19-depleted stem cell transplant. This sequence joins TRBV2 and TRBJ2-5, with 9 bases aligning to TRBD1. DNA of the CDR3: TGTGCCAGCAGTGACCGGACAGGGGTTGAGACCCAGTACTTC. Encoded protein: CASSDRTGVETQYF.